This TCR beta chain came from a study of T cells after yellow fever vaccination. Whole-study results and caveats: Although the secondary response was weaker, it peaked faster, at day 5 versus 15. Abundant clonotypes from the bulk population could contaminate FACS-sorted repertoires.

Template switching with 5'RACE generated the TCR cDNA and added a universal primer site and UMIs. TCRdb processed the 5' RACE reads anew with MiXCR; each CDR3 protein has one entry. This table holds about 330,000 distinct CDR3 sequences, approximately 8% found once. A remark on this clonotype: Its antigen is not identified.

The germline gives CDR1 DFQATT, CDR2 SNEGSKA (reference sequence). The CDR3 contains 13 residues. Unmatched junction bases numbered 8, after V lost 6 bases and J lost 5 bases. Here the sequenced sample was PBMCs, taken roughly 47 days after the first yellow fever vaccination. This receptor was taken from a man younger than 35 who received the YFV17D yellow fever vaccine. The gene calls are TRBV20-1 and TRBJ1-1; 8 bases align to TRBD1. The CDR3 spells CSAADRVRTEAFF. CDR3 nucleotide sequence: TGCAGTGCGGCGGACAGGGTGAGGACTGAAGCTTTCTTT.